The source of this T cell receptor beta chain is a study of blood T cell repertoires in COVID-19. Study-wide background: Acute and convalescent COVID-19 samples came from the United States, Italy and Spain. Sources were T cells, B-cell-depleted T cells, or PBMCs; the material itself was cDNA or gDNA.

Trimming removed 4 bases from V and 2 bases from J, with 15 bases in between. The CDR3 length is 17 residues. CDR1 and CDR2 (germline): SGHTA, FQGNSA. In the study's own analysis: Amplification of reference gene primers provided the estimated nucleated cell counts. TCRdb's table, derived via immunoSEQ multiplex PCR, lists solely in-frame clones and lacks some. That table furnishes V, J and clone size, whereas the DNA furnished D and trimming. The data contain roughly 14,000 clones, about 73% of them singletons. Material: peripheral blood. The receptor was derived from a boy aged 2-9 years with active or convalescent COVID-19. The rearrangement uses TRBV7-2 and TRBJ1-6; a possible D gene is TRBD1 (6 bases). Written as DNA, the CDR3 is TGTGCCAGCAGCTCGAGAGTGCAGGGGACCTATAATTCACCCCTCCACTTT. Its protein product is CASSSRVQGTYNSPLHF.